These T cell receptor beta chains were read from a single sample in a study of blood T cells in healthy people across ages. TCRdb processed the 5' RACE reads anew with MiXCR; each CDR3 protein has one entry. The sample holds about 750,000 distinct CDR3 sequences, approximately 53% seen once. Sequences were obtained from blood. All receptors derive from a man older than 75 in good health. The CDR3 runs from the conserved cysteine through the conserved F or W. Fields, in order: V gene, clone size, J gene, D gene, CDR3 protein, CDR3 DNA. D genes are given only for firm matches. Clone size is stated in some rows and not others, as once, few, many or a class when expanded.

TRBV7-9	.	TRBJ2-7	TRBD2	CASSPVAGGYYEQYF	TGTGCCAGCAGCCCCGTAGCGGGAGGGTACTACGAGCAGTACTTC
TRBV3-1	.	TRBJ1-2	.	CASSQDGGSGYTF	TGTGCCAGCAGCCAAGATGGGGGCTCTGGCTACACCTTC
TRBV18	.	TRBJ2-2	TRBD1	CASSPTGTGLANTGELFF	TGTGCCAGCTCACCTACCGGGACAGGGCTCGCGAACACCGGGGAGCTGTTTTTT
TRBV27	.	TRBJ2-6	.	CASGSPGGTSGANVLTF	TGTGCCAGCGGTTCCCCGGGCGGTACCTCTGGGGCCAACGTCCTGACTTTC
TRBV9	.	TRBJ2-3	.	CASSVDRGTQYF	TGTGCCAGCAGCGTAGACCGGGGTACGCAGTATTTT
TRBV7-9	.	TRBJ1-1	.	CASSFTWLRKNTEAFF	TGTGCCAGCAGCTTCACTTGGCTACGCAAGAACACTGAAGCTTTCTTT
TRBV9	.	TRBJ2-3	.	CASSVEGGTDTQYF	TGTGCCAGCAGCGTAGAAGGGGGCACAGATACGCAGTATTTT
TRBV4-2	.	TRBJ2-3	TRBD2	CASSQPLGTSGVNTDTQYF	TGTGCCAGCAGCCAACCCCTTGGGACTAGCGGGGTGAACACAGATACGCAGTATTTT
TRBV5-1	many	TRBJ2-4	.	CASSLGATGIQYF	TGCGCCAGCAGCTTGGGCGCAACGGGCATTCAGTACTTC
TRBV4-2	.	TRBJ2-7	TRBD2	CASSQGETSGYYNEQYF	TGTGCCAGCAGCCAAGGGGAGACTAGCGGTTACTACAATGAGCAGTACTTC
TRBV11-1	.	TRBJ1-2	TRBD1	CASSFRDRDYGYTF	TGTGCCAGCAGCTTCCGGGACAGGGACTATGGCTACACCTTC
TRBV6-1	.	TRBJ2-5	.	CASRGERYF	TGTGCCAGCAGGGGCGAGCGGTACTTC
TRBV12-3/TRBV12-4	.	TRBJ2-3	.	CASNPTGSTDTQYF	TGTGCCAGCAACCCCACAGGTAGCACAGATACGCAGTATTTT
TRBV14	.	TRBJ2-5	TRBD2	CASSLPLAGGRKETQYF	TGTGCCAGCAGCCTTCCCCTAGCGGGGGGCCGCAAAGAGACCCAGTACTTC
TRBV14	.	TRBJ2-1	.	CASSAGGTIYNEQFF	TGTGCCAGCAGCGCTGGCGGGACCATCTACAATGAGCAGTTCTTC